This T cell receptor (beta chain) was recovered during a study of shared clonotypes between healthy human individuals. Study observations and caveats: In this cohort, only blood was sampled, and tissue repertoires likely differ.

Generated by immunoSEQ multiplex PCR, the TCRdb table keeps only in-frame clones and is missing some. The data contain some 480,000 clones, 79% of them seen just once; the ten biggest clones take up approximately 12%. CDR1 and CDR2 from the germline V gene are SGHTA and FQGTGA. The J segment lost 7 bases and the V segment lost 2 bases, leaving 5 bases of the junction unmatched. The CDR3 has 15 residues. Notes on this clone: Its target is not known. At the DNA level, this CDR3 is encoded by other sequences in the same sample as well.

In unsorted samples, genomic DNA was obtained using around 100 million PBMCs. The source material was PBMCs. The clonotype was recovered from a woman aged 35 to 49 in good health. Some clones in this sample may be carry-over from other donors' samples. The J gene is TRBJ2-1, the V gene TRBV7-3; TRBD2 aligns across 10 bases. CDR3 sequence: CASSLVLAGANEQFF. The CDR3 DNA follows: TGTGCCAGCAGCTTAGTGCTAGCGGGAGCGAATGAGCAGTTCTTC.